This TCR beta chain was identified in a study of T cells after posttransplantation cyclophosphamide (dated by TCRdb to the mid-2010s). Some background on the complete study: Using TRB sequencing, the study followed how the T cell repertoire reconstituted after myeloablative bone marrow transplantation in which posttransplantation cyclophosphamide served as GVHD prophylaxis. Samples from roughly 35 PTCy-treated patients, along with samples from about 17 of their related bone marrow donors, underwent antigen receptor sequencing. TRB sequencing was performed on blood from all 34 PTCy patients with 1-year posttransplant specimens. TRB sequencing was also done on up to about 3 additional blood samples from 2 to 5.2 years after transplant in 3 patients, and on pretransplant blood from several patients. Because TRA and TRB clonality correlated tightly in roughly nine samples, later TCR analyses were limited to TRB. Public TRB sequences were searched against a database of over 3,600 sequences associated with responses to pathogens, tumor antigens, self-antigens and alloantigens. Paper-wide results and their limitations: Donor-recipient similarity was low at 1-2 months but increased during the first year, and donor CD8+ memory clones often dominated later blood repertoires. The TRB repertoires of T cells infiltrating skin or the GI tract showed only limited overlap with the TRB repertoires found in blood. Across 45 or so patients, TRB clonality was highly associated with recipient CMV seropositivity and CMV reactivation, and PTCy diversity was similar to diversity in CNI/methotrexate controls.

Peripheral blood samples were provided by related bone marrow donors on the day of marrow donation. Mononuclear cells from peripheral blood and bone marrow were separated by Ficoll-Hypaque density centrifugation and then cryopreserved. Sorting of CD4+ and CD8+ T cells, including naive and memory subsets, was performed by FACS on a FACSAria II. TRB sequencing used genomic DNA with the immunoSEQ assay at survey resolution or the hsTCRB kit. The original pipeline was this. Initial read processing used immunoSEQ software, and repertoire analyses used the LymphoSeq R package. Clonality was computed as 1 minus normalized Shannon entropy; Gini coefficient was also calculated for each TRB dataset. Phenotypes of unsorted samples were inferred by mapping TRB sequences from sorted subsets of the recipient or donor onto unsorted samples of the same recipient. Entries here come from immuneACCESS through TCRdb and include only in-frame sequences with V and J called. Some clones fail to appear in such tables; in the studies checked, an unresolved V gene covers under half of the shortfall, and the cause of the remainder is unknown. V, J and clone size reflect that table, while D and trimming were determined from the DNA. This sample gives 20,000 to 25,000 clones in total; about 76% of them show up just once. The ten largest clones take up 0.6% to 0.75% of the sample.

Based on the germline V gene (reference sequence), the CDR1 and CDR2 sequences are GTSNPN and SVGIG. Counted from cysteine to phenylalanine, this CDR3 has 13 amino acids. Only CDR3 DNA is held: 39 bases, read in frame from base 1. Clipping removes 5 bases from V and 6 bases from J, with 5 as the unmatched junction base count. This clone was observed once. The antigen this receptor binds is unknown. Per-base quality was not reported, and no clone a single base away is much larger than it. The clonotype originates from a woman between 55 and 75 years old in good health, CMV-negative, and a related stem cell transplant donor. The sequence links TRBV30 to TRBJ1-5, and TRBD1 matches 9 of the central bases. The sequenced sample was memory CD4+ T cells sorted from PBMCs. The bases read TGTGCCTGGGGACAGGGGTGGGCTCAGCCCCAGCATTTT. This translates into CAWGQGWAQPQHF.